The rows below give T cell receptor beta chains drawn from one sample of a study of cytomegalovirus exposure and HLA in healthy donors. Using immunoSEQ multiplex PCR, the repertoire was profiled, and TCRdb retains in-frame clones only, with some absent. The sample carries 100,000 to 150,000 clones, 70% to 90% recorded once. Specimen: PBMCs. These receptors were obtained from a man aged 18 to 29 in good health and CMV-seronegative. CDR3s include the opening cysteine and the closing phenylalanine or tryptophan. The D gene is left open where the match is weak. Size values are once, few and many counts, or a class for expanded clones, and some rows have none.

CDR3nt: TGTGCCTGGAGCCCAGGGGGCTTCGGTGGGCAGTACTTC; CDR3aa: CAWSPGGFGGQYF; len: 13; d_gene: TRBD1; v_gene: TRBV30; j_gene: TRBJ2-7; abundance: -
CDR3nt: TGTGCCAGCAGACCGAGCGGGGGAGACGGGACCCAGTACTTC; CDR3aa: CASRPSGGDGTQYF; len: 14; d_gene: TRBD2; v_gene: TRBV5-4; j_gene: TRBJ2-5; abundance: once
CDR3nt: TGCGCCAGCAGCCCGGGGACAGGCCTCTACGAGCAGTACTTC; CDR3aa: CASSPGTGLYEQYF; len: 14; d_gene: TRBD1; v_gene: TRBV5-1; j_gene: TRBJ2-7; abundance: -
CDR3nt: TGTGCCAGCAGTGTCTCGACATACATGAACACTGAAGCTTTCTTT; CDR3aa: CASSVSTYMNTEAFF; len: 15; d_gene: -; v_gene: TRBV6-1; j_gene: TRBJ1-1; abundance: -
CDR3nt: TGTGCCAGCTCCCCCGCGGGGGGGGCGGATGAGCAGTTCTTC; CDR3aa: CASSPAGGADEQFF; len: 14; d_gene: TRBD2; v_gene: TRBV6-5; j_gene: TRBJ2-1; abundance: -
CDR3nt: TGCGCCAGCCGACCTGGACACCGCTACGAGCAGTACTTC; CDR3aa: CASRPGHRYEQYF; len: 13; d_gene: -; v_gene: TRBV23-1; j_gene: TRBJ2-7; abundance: few
CDR3nt: TGTGCCAGCAGTTCTGGTACGGACAGGGGAACCGGGGAGCTGTTTTTT; CDR3aa: CASSSGTDRGTGELFF; len: 16; d_gene: TRBD1; v_gene: TRBV6-5; j_gene: TRBJ2-2; abundance: once
CDR3nt: TGTGCCAGCAGTTTCGCAAGGAGGGGCAGCTACAATGAGCAGTTCTTC; CDR3aa: CASSFARRGSYNEQFF; len: 16; d_gene: -; v_gene: TRBV28; j_gene: TRBJ2-1; abundance: -
CDR3nt: TGTGCCAGCAGCCTCACGTTCGGGGACAGGGACGAGCAGTACTTC; CDR3aa: CASSLTFGDRDEQYF; len: 15; d_gene: TRBD1; v_gene: TRBV11-3; j_gene: TRBJ2-7; abundance: -
CDR3nt: TGTGCCAGCAGCGACAGGGGGATCTACGAGCAGTACTTC; CDR3aa: CASSDRGIYEQYF; len: 13; d_gene: TRBD1; v_gene: TRBV28; j_gene: TRBJ2-7; abundance: -
CDR3nt: TGTGCCAGCAGAGAGCAGGGGGTGGTATCCGGGGAGCTGTTTTTT; CDR3aa: CASREQGVVSGELFF; len: 15; d_gene: TRBD1; v_gene: TRBV5-4; j_gene: TRBJ2-2; abundance: -
CDR3nt: TGTGCCAGCAGACCCGGACAGGCCTACGAGCAGTACTTC; CDR3aa: CASRPGQAYEQYF; len: 13; d_gene: TRBD1; v_gene: TRBV2; j_gene: TRBJ2-7; abundance: -
CDR3nt: TGTGCCAGCAGTGTCCGACAGGGGCGGGGTGGAAACACCATATATTTT; CDR3aa: CASSVRQGRGGNTIYF; len: 16; d_gene: TRBD1; v_gene: TRBV6-1; j_gene: TRBJ1-3; abundance: -
CDR3nt: TGCGCCAGCAGCCAGTTCGGACTAGCGGGATCAGAGACCCAGTACTTC; CDR3aa: CASSQFGLAGSETQYF; len: 16; d_gene: TRBD2; v_gene: TRBV4-1; j_gene: TRBJ2-5; abundance: -
CDR3nt: TGTGCCAGCAGGATTGATACAGGTCCGAACACTGAAGCTTTCTTT; CDR3aa: CASRIDTGPNTEAFF; len: 15; d_gene: -; v_gene: TRBV2; j_gene: TRBJ1-1; abundance: -
CDR3nt: TGTGCCAGCAGTGAAGGTGACGGCCGGCAGGCACGCGAGCAGTACTTC; CDR3aa: CASSEGDGRQAREQYF; len: 16; d_gene: -; v_gene: TRBV6-1; j_gene: TRBJ2-7; abundance: -
CDR3nt: TGTGCCAGCAGTTACTCCAGGGGCACTGAAGCTTTCTTT; CDR3aa: CASSYSRGTEAFF; len: 13; d_gene: -; v_gene: TRBV6-5; j_gene: TRBJ1-1; abundance: -
CDR3nt: TGTGCCAGCAGCCGGGGACTGGAAGAGACCCAGTACTTC; CDR3aa: CASSRGLEETQYF; len: 13; d_gene: -; v_gene: TRBV7-7; j_gene: TRBJ2-5; abundance: -
CDR3nt: TGTGCCAGCAGCCAAGACCGGACTAGCGGGAGGCCAGATACGCAGTATTTT; CDR3aa: CASSQDRTSGRPDTQYF; len: 17; d_gene: TRBD2; v_gene: TRBV4-2; j_gene: TRBJ2-3; abundance: -
CDR3nt: TGCGCCAGCAGCCAGGACTCAGACACCGGGGAGCTGTTTTTT; CDR3aa: CASSQDSDTGELFF; len: 14; d_gene: -; v_gene: TRBV4-1; j_gene: TRBJ2-2; abundance: -
CDR3nt: TGCGCCAGCAGCCATTCCACGGGCGGGAACTACGAGCAGTACTTC; CDR3aa: CASSHSTGGNYEQYF; len: 15; d_gene: -; v_gene: TRBV4-1; j_gene: TRBJ2-7; abundance: -
CDR3nt: TGCGCCAGCAGCCATGATATCGGGGCTGGGGCCAACGTCCTGACTTTC; CDR3aa: CASSHDIGAGANVLTF; len: 16; d_gene: -; v_gene: TRBV4-3; j_gene: TRBJ2-6; abundance: -
CDR3nt: TGTGCCAGCGCCCAGGGTTGGGAGACCCAGTACTTC; CDR3aa: CASAQGWETQYF; len: 12; d_gene: -; v_gene: TRBV6-1; j_gene: TRBJ2-5; abundance: -
CDR3nt: TGTGCCAGCAGTGGACAGGGGTACAATGAGCAGTTCTTC; CDR3aa: CASSGQGYNEQFF; len: 13; d_gene: TRBD1; v_gene: TRBV2; j_gene: TRBJ2-1; abundance: -
CDR3nt: TGCAGCGTCGTACCTAGCGGGGGGGATACGCAGTATTTT; CDR3aa: CSVVPSGGDTQYF; len: 13; d_gene: TRBD2; v_gene: TRBV29-1; j_gene: TRBJ2-3; abundance: -
CDR3nt: TGCGCCAGCAGCTCGCCGGGAGCGGGGGTCTATGGCTACACCTTC; CDR3aa: CASSSPGAGVYGYTF; len: 15; d_gene: -; v_gene: TRBV5-1; j_gene: TRBJ1-2; abundance: -
CDR3nt: TGTGCCAGCAGCGACAGCCTCATGAACACTGAAGCTTTCTTT; CDR3aa: CASSDSLMNTEAFF; len: 14; d_gene: -; v_gene: TRBV6-4; j_gene: TRBJ1-1; abundance: few
CDR3nt: TGTGCCAGCAGCTTAGAACAGGGCCCCATCTACGAGCAGTACTTC; CDR3aa: CASSLEQGPIYEQYF; len: 15; d_gene: -; v_gene: TRBV11-3; j_gene: TRBJ2-7; abundance: -
CDR3nt: TGTGCCAGCAGTAACCGCCGGGACAGGGGCTTTGTCTATGGCTACACCTTC; CDR3aa: CASSNRRDRGFVYGYTF; len: 17; d_gene: TRBD1; v_gene: TRBV27; j_gene: TRBJ1-2; abundance: -
CDR3nt: TGTGCCAGCACCCGTATAGCGGGGGATTACAATGAGCAGTTCTTC; CDR3aa: CASTRIAGDYNEQFF; len: 15; d_gene: TRBD2; v_gene: TRBV9; j_gene: TRBJ2-1; abundance: -
CDR3nt: TGTGCCACCCAGGGGGGAAACACCTACGAGCAGTACTTC; CDR3aa: CATQGGNTYEQYF; len: 13; d_gene: -; v_gene: TRBV27; j_gene: TRBJ2-7; abundance: once
CDR3nt: TGTGCCAGCAGTCGTAGCGGGAGGGCCGGGTCCAATGAGCAGTTCTTC; CDR3aa: CASSRSGRAGSNEQFF; len: 16; d_gene: TRBD2; v_gene: TRBV5-4; j_gene: TRBJ2-1; abundance: -
CDR3nt: TGTGCCAGCAGCTCGGAAAGAGCGAGCGTACCCTACGAGCAGTACTTC; CDR3aa: CASSSERASVPYEQYF; len: 16; d_gene: -; v_gene: TRBV5-6; j_gene: TRBJ2-7; abundance: -
CDR3nt: TGTGCCAGCAGAGCGATCGAAGCTTTCTTT; CDR3aa: CASRAIEAFF; len: 10; d_gene: -; v_gene: TRBV28; j_gene: TRBJ1-1; abundance: -
CDR3nt: TGTGCCAGCAGCATAGCGGGGGGTCTCACAGATACGCAGTATTTT; CDR3aa: CASSIAGGLTDTQYF; len: 15; d_gene: TRBD2; v_gene: TRBV7-2; j_gene: TRBJ2-3; abundance: -
CDR3nt: TGTGCCAGCAGTGACAAGACTGGGGGCACTAGCGGGAGGCTAATCTCCTACGAGCAGTACTTC; CDR3aa: CASSDKTGGTSGRLISYEQYF; len: 21; d_gene: TRBD2; v_gene: TRBV6-4; j_gene: TRBJ2-7; abundance: -
CDR3nt: TGTGCCAGCAGTTTTACAGGGGGCCTCTCTGGGGCCAACGTCCTGACTTTC; CDR3aa: CASSFTGGLSGANVLTF; len: 17; d_gene: TRBD1; v_gene: TRBV7-9; j_gene: TRBJ2-6; abundance: -
CDR3nt: TGTGCCAGCAGTAATGAGGTGTGGCTCTATGGCTACACCTTC; CDR3aa: CASSNEVWLYGYTF; len: 14; d_gene: -; v_gene: TRBV28; j_gene: TRBJ1-2; abundance: -
CDR3nt: TGTGCCAACCTAATACAGGGCAGTGGGGCCAACGTCCTGACTTTC; CDR3aa: CANLIQGSGANVLTF; len: 15; d_gene: -; v_gene: TRBV2; j_gene: TRBJ2-6; abundance: -
CDR3nt: TGTGCCAGCAGCTTAATCTCCGGAGACGAGCAGTACTTC; CDR3aa: CASSLISGDEQYF; len: 13; d_gene: -; v_gene: TRBV7-2; j_gene: TRBJ2-7; abundance: -
CDR3nt: TGTGCCAGCAGACCAGGTTCGGTCGACACAGATACGCAGTATTTT; CDR3aa: CASRPGSVDTDTQYF; len: 15; d_gene: -; v_gene: TRBV7-6; j_gene: TRBJ2-3; abundance: -
CDR3nt: TGTGCCAGTAGTATCACTGCAGGACAGGGGATTTCTAACTATGGCTACACCTTC; CDR3aa: CASSITAGQGISNYGYTF; len: 18; d_gene: TRBD1; v_gene: TRBV19; j_gene: TRBJ1-2; abundance: -
CDR3nt: TGTGCCAGCAGCGACGCTAGCGGGAGTAAGGAGAGGCAGTACTTC; CDR3aa: CASSDASGSKERQYF; len: 15; d_gene: TRBD2; v_gene: TRBV5-4; j_gene: TRBJ2-7; abundance: -
CDR3nt: TGCGCCAGCACATTACCGGGACAGGGGACCACCGGGGAGCTGTTTTTT; CDR3aa: CASTLPGQGTTGELFF; len: 16; d_gene: TRBD1; v_gene: TRBV10-2; j_gene: TRBJ2-2; abundance: -
CDR3nt: TGTGCCAGCCGCCCGGCGCTAGCGGGAGTCACCGGGGAGCTGTTTTTT; CDR3aa: CASRPALAGVTGELFF; len: 16; d_gene: TRBD2; v_gene: TRBV5-6; j_gene: TRBJ2-2; abundance: -
CDR3nt: TGTGCCAGCAGCTCTTTCGGGACAACCCAAGAGACCCAGTACTTC; CDR3aa: CASSSFGTTQETQYF; len: 15; d_gene: -; v_gene: TRBV5-4; j_gene: TRBJ2-5; abundance: few
CDR3nt: TGTGCCAGCAGTGAAGCGCCGGGCGGGAATTCACCCCTCCACTTT; CDR3aa: CASSEAPGGNSPLHF; len: 15; d_gene: -; v_gene: TRBV2; j_gene: TRBJ1-6; abundance: -
CDR3nt: TGTGCCAGCAGCTTCCGGGACAGGGTGAGAAATGAGCAGTTCTTC; CDR3aa: CASSFRDRVRNEQFF; len: 15; d_gene: TRBD1; v_gene: TRBV5-6; j_gene: TRBJ2-1; abundance: -
CDR3nt: TGTGCCAGCAGGACACTGGGGGGGCAAGAGACCCAGTACTTC; CDR3aa: CASRTLGGQETQYF; len: 14; d_gene: TRBD2; v_gene: TRBV28; j_gene: TRBJ2-5; abundance: -
CDR3nt: TGTGCCAGCAGTGAAAAAGGGGGCCCCCGGGAAAAACTGTTTTTT; CDR3aa: CASSEKGGPREKLFF; len: 15; d_gene: TRBD1; v_gene: TRBV6-1; j_gene: TRBJ1-4; abundance: once
CDR3nt: TGTGCCAGCAGCGAAACTAGCGGGAGTACAGATACGCAGTATTTT; CDR3aa: CASSETSGSTDTQYF; len: 15; d_gene: TRBD2; v_gene: TRBV25-1; j_gene: TRBJ2-3; abundance: -